The T cell receptor beta chain under discussion was sequenced for a study of cytomegalovirus exposure and HLA in healthy donors. V lost 2 bases and J lost 7; bases outside the gene matches: 5. This CDR3 has 14 residues. The germline V gene encodes CDR1 SGHNT and CDR2 YYREEE (reference sequence). Primers for the PCR totalled 60 Vbeta and 13 Jbeta. Assay used: immunoSEQ multiplex PCR; TCRdb lists only in-frame clones, some missing. The table records some 86,000 clones, about 72% of them present only once. This clonotype was sampled from a man aged 30 to 39 in good health and CMV-seronegative. The sequencing sample was made of PBMCs. The gene calls are TRBV5-4 and TRBJ2-5, with 10 bases that match TRBD2. The CDR3 spells CASSLAGGLMTQYF. CDR3 bases: TGTGCCAGCAGCTTAGCGGGGGGGCTGATGACCCAGTACTTC.